Following are 22 T cell receptor beta chains from one sample sequenced in a study of shared clonotypes between healthy human individuals. CD45RO-negative, CCR7-positively selected cells formed the naive CD8 fraction, excluding terminally differentiated effector memory CD45RA+ cells. Assay: immunoSEQ multiplex PCR; the TCRdb copy retains only in-frame clones and omits some. The sample lists roughly 2,000,000 clones, roughly 95% seen once, with 0.95% to 1.5% in the top ten. Sequenced: naive CD8+ T cells sorted from blood. Receptors were obtained from a man aged 18 to 30 in good health.

The J gene is TRBJ1-1, the V gene TRBV10-3; D is uncertain. Trimming shortened V by 4 bases and J by 0 bases, and 15 bases separated the two germline ends. This CDR3 comprises 16 residues. In germline, CDR1 is ENHRY, CDR2 SYGVKD. DNA for the CDR3: TGTGCCATCAGTGGGGAGATGTATGAATTGAACACTGAAGCTTTCTTT. Amino acids: CAISGEMYELNTEAFF.

V is TRBV27 and J is TRBJ2-7; 10 positions agree with TRBD1. CDR3 length equals 16 residues. The trim removed 2 bases at V and 7 bases at J, leaving 11 bases unmatched. Germline assignment: CDR1 MNHEY and CDR2 SMNVEV (reference sequence). The CDR3 spells CASSLNLGGQGGEQYF. CDR3 DNA sequence: TGTGCCAGCAGTTTAAATCTTGGTGGACAGGGGGGTGAGCAGTACTTC.

This chain links TRBV2 with TRBJ1-4; tentative D call: TRBD1 (5 bases). CDR1 SNHLY and CDR2 FYNNEI come from the germline V gene. V gave up 1 base and J gave up 2 bases, with 11 bases separating them. The CDR3 is 16 residues long. The CDR3: CASSEGREGTNEKLFF. Written as DNA, the CDR3 is TGTGCCAGCAGTGAAGGCAGGGAGGGGACTAATGAAAAACTGTTTTTT. Combining the CDR3 with reference TRBV2 and TRBJ1-4 gives the whole variable domain EPEVTQTPSHQVTQMGQEVILRCVPISNHLYFYWYRQILGQKVEFLVSFYNNEISEKSEIFDDQFSVERPDGSNFTLKIRSTKLEDSAMYFCASSEGREGTNEKLFFGSGTQLSVL.

V and J are TRBV5-1 and TRBJ2-6; TRBD1 is a possible D gene (6 bases). V was trimmed by 2 bases and J by 0 bases, leaving 15 bases between them. Looked up from germline, CDR1 is SGHRS and CDR2 is YFSETQ. The CDR3 has 18 residues. CDR3 residues: CASSLEGGAHSGANVLTF. For the CDR3, the DNA is TGCGCCAGCAGCTTAGAAGGGGGTGCTCACTCTGGGGCCAACGTCCTGACTTTC.

The chain combines TRBV19 with TRBJ1-5, with D possibly matching TRBD1 (5 bases). The CDR3 consists of 13 residues. Per the germline V gene, CDR1 is LNHDA and CDR2 is SQIVND (reference sequence). The V gene lost 5 bases and the J gene lost 4 bases, with 9 bases spanning the gap. CDR3 amino acids: CASSPQGNQPQHF. The CDR3 coding sequence is TGTGCCAGTAGTCCCCAGGGTAATCAGCCCCAGCATTTT.

V is TRBV7-9 and J is TRBJ1-6; the match to TRBD1 covers 8 bases. The CDR3 is 15 amino acids. The V segment lost 5 bases and the J segment 13 bases; nucleotides outside the gene matches: 13. Germline assignment: CDR1 SEHNR and CDR2 FQNEAQ (reference sequence). The CDR3: CASSTLTGGAWPLHF. In nucleotides, the CDR3 is TGTGCCAGCAGCACATTAACAGGGGGAGCGTGGCCCCTCCACTTT.

The genes are TRBV11-2 and TRBJ2-2; no clear D. This CDR3 is built from 16 residues. V was trimmed by 2 bases and J by 3 bases, leaving 13 bases between them. Germline lookup yields CDR1 SGHAT and CDR2 FQNNGV. The DNA for the CDR3 is TGTGCCAGCAGCTTAACCCTAAGTTGGGACACCGGGGAGCTGTTTTTT. Translated: CASSLTLSWDTGELFF.

With regard to this clone: Other nucleotide sequences in the sample specify the same CDR3. This chain links TRBV19 with TRBJ2-7; 9 bases are a match to TRBD2. There are 14 residues in the CDR3. J was trimmed by 0 bases and V by 3 bases; bases with no gene match: 0. Germline loops: CDR1 LNHDA, CDR2 SQIVND (reference sequence). CDR3 in amino acids: CASSMTSGSYEQYF. CDR3 DNA: TGTGCCAGTAGTATGACTAGCGGCTCCTACGAGCAGTACTTC. Based on the CDR3 plus reference TRBV19 and TRBJ2-7, the full variable domain is DGGITQSPKYLFRKEGQNVTLSCEQNLNHDAMYWYRQDPGQGLRLIYYSQIVNDFQKGDIAEGYSVSREKKESFPLTVTSAQKNPTAFYLCASSMTSGSYEQYFGPGTRLTVT.

The V gene is TRBV10-3, the J gene TRBJ2-1; a weak D match, TRBD1 (6 bases). Trimming stripped 8 bases from V and 0 bases from J, with 20 bases between. The CDR3 extends over 17 amino acids. In germline, CDR1 is ENHRY, CDR2 SYGVKD. The CDR3 region is CAIGAAGVLLSYNEQFF. CDR3 nucleotides: TGTGCCATCGGTGCTGCAGGGGTCCTTCTCTCCTACAATGAGCAGTTCTTC.

CDR3 nucleotide sequence: TGTGCCAGCAGCGTAACCACGGGGGCGTATGGCTACACCTTC. This translates into CASSVTTGAYGYTF. The V gene is TRBV9, the J gene TRBJ1-2; tentatively, D is TRBD1 (6 bases). This CDR3 spans 14 amino acids. The germline gives CDR1 SGDLS, CDR2 YYNGEE. V was cut by 1 base and J by 5 bases, with 12 bases left in between.

The V gene is TRBV5-6, the J gene TRBJ2-5; TRBD2 aligns across 13 bases. Unmatched junction bases numbered 6, after V lost 2 bases and J lost 5 bases. The CDR3 loop spans 16 amino acids. Germline V gene sequence: CDR1 SGHDT, CDR2 YYEEEE. CDR3 residues: CASSLGLAGDSETQYF. The CDR3 DNA reads as TGTGCCAGCAGCTTAGGACTAGCGGGGGATTCGGAGACCCAGTACTTC.

CDR3 DNA sequence: TGTGCCAGCAGCTGGAGGAATAACTATGGCTACACCTTC. Amino acid sequence: CASSWRNNYGYTF. The chain recombines TRBV7-9 with TRBJ1-2; D gene uncertain. Germline V gives CDR1 SEHNR, CDR2 FQNEAQ (reference sequence). V was shortened by 4 bases and J by 1 base, with 7 bases between the two germline ends. This CDR3 comprises 13 residues.

The rearrangement joins TRBV29-1 to TRBJ2-5; D is possibly TRBD1 or TRBD2 (5 bases each). V gave up 5 bases and J gave up 3 bases, with 13 bases separating them. Germline V gives CDR1 SQVTM, CDR2 ANQGSEA. The CDR3 sequence is 13 residues long. This CDR3 is CSVKGPIEETQYF. The CDR3 nucleotides are TGCAGCGTTAAGGGACCGATCGAAGAGACCCAGTACTTC. Filled out from reference TRBV29-1 and TRBJ2-5, the complete variable domain reads SAVISQKPSRDICQRGTSLTIQCQVDSQVTMMFWYRQQPGQSLTLIATANQGSEATYESGFVIDKFPISRPNLTFSTLTVSNMSPEDSSIYLCSVKGPIEETQYFGPGTRLLVL.

The chain joins TRBV14 to TRBJ1-2; 9 bases agree with TRBD1. V lost 4 bases, J lost 2 bases, and 8 bases stayed unmatched. CDR1 is SGHDN, CDR2 FVKESK, per germline. CDR3 size: 16 residues. In DNA, the CDR3 is TGTGCCAGCAGCCTCGGGACAGGGATCCTCAACTATGGCTACACCTTC. Protein product: CASSLGTGILNYGYTF. Combining the CDR3 with reference TRBV14 and TRBJ1-2 gives the whole variable domain EAGVTQFPSHSVIEKGQTVTLRCDPISGHDNLYWYRRVMGKEIKFLLHFVKESKQDESGMPNNRFLAERTGGTYSTLKVQPAELEDSGVYFCASSLGTGILNYGYTFGSGTRLTVV.

The chain employs TRBV6-4 and TRBJ1-1, with D uncertain. Trimming took off 5 bases at V and 3 bases at J, with 13 bases between the two ends. There are 14 residues in the CDR3. Germline CDR1 reads MRHNA; CDR2 reads SNTAGT. The CDR3 loop reads CASSLNPGYTEAFF. The CDR3 coding sequence is TGTGCCAGCAGTTTGAACCCCGGATACACTGAAGCTTTCTTT.

The chain is built from TRBV9 and TRBJ2-1; D unresolved. CDR1 is SGDLS, CDR2 YYNGEE, per germline. V lost 0 bases, J lost 10 bases, and 11 bases lay in between. The CDR3 loop spans 13 amino acids. The CDR3, as DNA: TGTGCCAGCAGCGTAGCAGCAGGCCGGGAGCAGTTCTTC. Its translation: CASSVAAGREQFF.

The chain couples TRBV4-3 to TRBJ2-7, with D possibly being TRBD1 (5 bases). Trimming removed 1 base from V and 2 bases from J, with 9 bases in between. Germline lookup yields CDR1 LGHNA and CDR2 YSLEER. This CDR3 contains 14 residues. The CDR3 nucleotides are TGCGCCAGCAGCCAAGCCCTACAGGCCTACGAGCAGTACTTC. Amino acid sequence: CASSQALQAYEQYF.

The rearrangement uses TRBV4-3 and TRBJ2-2, with TRBD2 as a possible D gene (6 bases). Germline CDR1 reads LGHNA; CDR2 reads YSLEER. This CDR3 contains 13 residues. The V end lost 9 bases, the J end lost 1 base, and 9 bases lay between the germline ends. CDR3 amino acids: CASSGENTGELFF. For the CDR3, the DNA is TGCGCCAGTAGCGGAGAGAACACCGGGGAGCTGTTTTTT.

This clone turned up a few times. The chain carries TRBV19 and TRBJ1-1; tentatively, D is TRBD1 (5 bases). Germline CDR1 is LNHDA and CDR2 is SQIVND (reference sequence). This CDR3 spans 12 amino acids. Deletions cut 7 bases from V and 1 base from J, with 7 bases between. CDR3 in amino acids: CASKQGNTEAFF. The CDR3, as DNA: TGTGCCAGTAAGCAGGGGAACACTGAAGCTTTCTTT.

The chain links TRBV11-2 to TRBJ2-7; D call uncertain. Germline V gives CDR1 SGHAT, CDR2 FQNNGV. The CDR3 sequence is 17 residues long. V was cut by 5 bases and J by 3 bases, with 23 bases left in between. For the CDR3, the DNA is TGTGCCAGCAGCCACAACCCACTTACGGGTCTTCACTACGAGCAGTACTTC. It encodes CASSHNPLTGLHYEQYF.

The gene calls are TRBV7-9 and TRBJ1-2; 9 bases are shared with TRBD1. J lost 7 bases, V lost 5 bases, and 8 bases had no gene match. The CDR3 consists of 14 residues. Looked up from germline, CDR1 is SEHNR and CDR2 is FQNEAQ (reference sequence). The CDR3 sequence is CASSVQGALGGYTF. CDR3 bases: TGTGCCAGCAGCGTACAGGGGGCCCTGGGTGGCTACACCTTC.

This rearrangement joins TRBV4-1 to TRBJ2-7; D assignment may be TRBD1 or TRBD2 (5 bases each). The CDR3 is 11 residues long. Germline-derived CDR1 and CDR2 are MGHRA and YSYEKL. V lost 8 bases, J lost 5 bases, and 10 bases lay in between. Written as DNA, the CDR3 is TGCGCCAGCTCCCGGGGCGACGAGCAGTACTTC. Residues: CASSRGDEQYF.